Below are 22 T cell receptor beta chains sequenced from a single sample in a study of blood T cell repertoires in COVID-19. Here immunoSEQ multiplex PCR was the method, and the copy in TCRdb shows in-frame clones only, minus some. The sample holds roughly 480,000 clones, 89% seen once. The specimen was peripheral blood. The receptors stem from a man in his late teens or twenties with COVID-19, enrolled during active disease.

This clone was seen only a few times. The chain is built from TRBV11-3 and TRBJ1-4; 7 nucleotides match TRBD1. The CDR3 has 19 amino acids. Germline CDR1 SGHNT, CDR2 YENEEA. J lost 0 bases, V lost 4 bases, and 14 bases had no gene match. The CDR3 sequence is CASSSSRDRVGATNEKLFF. The CDR3 coding sequence is TGTGCCAGCAGCTCCAGCCGAGACAGGGTAGGTGCAACTAATGAAAAACTGTTTTTT. The full variable domain, its missing parts supplied by reference TRBV11-3 and TRBJ1-4, is EAGVVQSPRYKIIEKKQPVAFWCNPISGHNTLYWYLQNLGQGPELLIRYENEEAVDDSQLPKDRFSAERLKGVDSTLKIQPAELGDSAVYLCASSSSRDRVGATNEKLFFGSGTQLSVL.

The rearrangement uses TRBV19 and TRBJ2-7; 10 bases align to TRBD2. From germline, CDR1 is LNHDA and CDR2 SQIVND (reference sequence). Trimming took 5 bases from V and 2 from J; bases not matched to a gene: 9. The CDR3 consists of 16 residues. The CDR3 loop is CASSLRASGGTYEQYF. CDR3 bases: TGTGCCAGTAGTCTTCGGGCTAGCGGGGGTACCTACGAGCAGTACTTC.

The chain employs TRBV4-1 and TRBJ2-5; 9 nucleotides match TRBD2. CDR3 length equals 17 residues. In germline, CDR1 is MGHRA, CDR2 YSYEKL. Trimming at V came to 1 base and at J to 3 bases, leaving 9 bases not matched to a gene. The CDR3 reads CASSQALEASGEETQYF. The CDR3 DNA is TGCGCCAGCAGCCAAGCTCTCGAGGCTAGCGGGGAAGAGACCCAGTACTTC.

This rearrangement joins TRBV7-9 to TRBJ2-1; TRBD1 agrees at 9 bases. This CDR3 has 17 amino acids. V dropped 4 bases and J dropped 6; count of bases not matched to a gene: 13. The germline V gene encodes CDR1 SEHNR and CDR2 FQNEAQ (reference sequence). The CDR3 bases are TGTGCCAGCAGCTCACGGGGACAGGGAAATTACTTCAATGAGCAGTTCTTC. It specifies CASSSRGQGNYFNEQFF.

This clone was observed a few times. V gene TRBV2 combines with J gene TRBJ2-7; D might be TRBD1 (5 bases). CDR3 length: 13 amino acids. Trimming took off 4 bases at V and 5 bases at J, with 12 bases between the two ends. Germline V gives CDR1 SNHLY, CDR2 FYNNEI. CDR3 amino acids: CASSGNRLHEQYF. The CDR3 DNA follows: TGTGCCAGCAGTGGAAACAGGCTCCACGAGCAGTACTTC.

A single count supports this clone. The rearrangement joins TRBV24-1 to TRBJ2-1, with a possible D match to TRBD1 (6 bases). This CDR3 comprises 12 residues. Germline V gives CDR1 KGHDR, CDR2 SFDVKD. Trimming took off 5 bases at V and 10 bases at J, with 11 bases between the two ends. CDR3 amino acids: CATSGRGTEQFF. CDR3 DNA sequence: TGTGCCACCAGTGGGCGAGGGACAGAGCAGTTCTTC.

The chain employs TRBV5-1 and TRBJ2-1; D gene unclear. CDR3 size: 13 residues. The V gene's germline CDR1 is SGHRS and CDR2 YFSETQ. The V and J ends lost 4 bases and 6 bases respectively, with 11 bases between them. Here the CDR3 DNA reads TGCGCCAGCAGCCCGCGGCAGCTCAATGAGCAGTTCTTC. Its translation: CASSPRQLNEQFF. The full variable domain, with the rest looked up from reference TRBV5-1 and TRBJ2-1, is KAGVTQTPRYLIKTRGQQVTLSCSPISGHRSVSWYQQTPGQGLQFLFEYFSETQRNKGNFPGRFSGRQFSNSRSEMNVSTLELGDSALYLCASSPRQLNEQFFGPGTRLTVL.

This clone came up a few times. The chain joins TRBV7-6 to TRBJ1-2; 7 nucleotides agree with TRBD1. There are 17 residues in the CDR3. Germline V gene lookup returns CDR1 SGHVS and CDR2 FNYEAQ. V shed 0 bases, J shed 1 base, and the junction held 8 bases outside the gene matches. Written as DNA, the CDR3 is TGTGCCAGCAGCTTAGCGTTCCAGGGGGTAGATAACTATGGCTACACCTTC. It translates to CASSLAFQGVDNYGYTF.

This sequence joins TRBV24-1 and TRBJ2-2; D possibly corresponds to TRBD1 (6 bases). Trimming left V 3 bases short and J 6 bases short, with 10 bases between. CDR1 is KGHDR and CDR2 is SFDVKD in the germline V gene. The CDR3 contains 14 residues. CDR3 residues: CATSDAGVSGELFF. CDR3 bases: TGTGCCACCAGTGATGCAGGGGTGTCCGGGGAGCTGTTTTTT.

The table lists this clone with a count of one. J is TRBJ1-2 and V is TRBV30; TRBD1 agrees at 10 bases. The junction had 6 bases not matched to a gene; V was cut back by 3 bases and J by 5 bases. CDR1 GTSNPN and CDR2 SVGIG come from the germline V gene (reference sequence). The CDR3 covers 14 residues. CDR3 nucleotide sequence: TGTGCCTGGAGGCCGGACAGGGGGTTGTATGGCTACACCTTC. This encodes CAWRPDRGLYGYTF.

The chain recombines TRBV5-1 with TRBJ1-4, with 7 positions matching TRBD1. The CDR3 spans 15 residues. Trimming cost V 1 base and J 5 bases; bases outside gene matches: 5. Germline-derived CDR1 and CDR2 are SGHRS and YFSETQ. CDR3 sequence (DNA): TGCGCCAGCAGCTTGACCCCAGGGGGAAATGAAAAACTGTTTTTT. Its translation is CASSLTPGGNEKLFF.

This clone has only a few counts. The V call is TRBV19, the J call TRBJ2-7, with 7 bases lining up with TRBD1. The trim removed 1 base at V and 5 bases at J, leaving 8 bases unmatched. This CDR3 contains 15 residues. Germline-derived CDR1 and CDR2 are LNHDA and SQIVND (reference sequence). Here the CDR3 DNA reads TGTGCCAGTAGTATAGGGCTGAGGGGGCACGACGAGCAGTACTTC. Translating gives CASSIGLRGHDEQYF.

The chain links TRBV5-1 to TRBJ2-5; D ambiguous. Deletions cut 4 bases from V and 0 bases from J, with 16 bases between. Per the germline V gene, CDR1 is SGHRS and CDR2 is YFSETQ. The CDR3 totals 16 residues. DNA of the CDR3: TGCGCCAGCAGCCTCGGTGAGGTTCCGTACCAAGAGACCCAGTACTTC. Amino acids: CASSLGEVPYQETQYF.

The rearrangement joins TRBV29-1 to TRBJ2-3, with TRBD2 identical over 7 bases. CDR1 SQVTM and CDR2 ANQGSEA come from the germline V gene. Trimming cost V 4 bases and J 3 bases; bases outside gene matches: 4. The CDR3 has 13 amino acids. The CDR3 spells CSVGLAATDTQYF. The CDR3 coding sequence is TGCAGCGTTGGGCTAGCGGCGACAGATACGCAGTATTTT.

This clone was seen only once. The chain links TRBV5-8 to TRBJ1-4; D gene ambiguous. V was shortened by 4 bases and J by 5 bases, with 9 bases between the two germline ends. The CDR3 totals 13 residues. The V gene's germline CDR1 is SGHTS and CDR2 YDEGEE. The CDR3 protein is CASSEDMNEKLFF. CDR3 nucleotides: TGTGCCAGCAGCGAGGATATGAATGAAAAACTGTTTTTT. Full variable domain (missing parts from reference TRBV5-8 and TRBJ1-4): EAGVTQSPTHLIKTRGQQATLRCSPISGHTSVYWYQQALGLGLQFLLWYDEGEERNRGNFPPRFSGRQFPNYSSELNVNALELEDSALYLCASSEDMNEKLFFGSGTQLSVL.

CDR3 bases: TGTGCCAGCAGTCCTGACAGGGTTTCTGAAGCTTTCTTT. Translation: CASSPDRVSEAFF. The rearrangement links TRBV28 to TRBJ1-1; 7 bases are shared with TRBD1. The CDR3 covers 13 residues. Germline V gene lookup returns CDR1 MDHEN and CDR2 SYDVKM. V shed 5 bases and J 6 bases; nucleotides not matched to a gene: 6.

The chain is built from TRBV6-4 and TRBJ2-3; 11 bases match TRBD2. CDR3 size: 16 residues. V trimming: 3 bases; J trimming: 0 bases; junction bases outside the gene matches: 2. Germline lookup yields CDR1 MRHNA and CDR2 SNTAGT. This chain's CDR3 is CASSETSGASTDTQYF. Here the CDR3 DNA reads TGTGCCAGCAGTGAGACTAGCGGGGCTAGCACAGATACGCAGTATTTT.

The V and J genes are TRBV24-1 and TRBJ2-7; possibly TRBD1 for D (6 bases). Germline V gene data show CDR1 as KGHDR and CDR2 as SFDVKD. The V and J ends lost 9 bases and 3 bases respectively, with 20 bases between them. There are 15 residues in the CDR3. CDR3 sequence: CATGGRDTSNYEQYF. DNA for the CDR3: TGTGCCACCGGGGGTCGGGACACTTCGAACTACGAGCAGTACTTC.

This clone was seen once. This chain connects TRBV6-5 to TRBJ1-4; 7 nucleotides match TRBD1. V was clipped by 5 bases and J by 8 bases; unmatched bases: 8. CDR1 is MNHEY and CDR2 is SVGAGI in the germline V gene. The CDR3 has 14 amino acids. In nucleotides, the CDR3 is TGTGCCAGCAGTCGCGACAGGGTTCAGGAAAAACTGTTTTTT. Its translation is CASSRDRVQEKLFF.

The chain joins TRBV5-1 to TRBJ2-2, with TRBD2 matching over 10 bases. Germline-derived CDR1 and CDR2 are SGHRS and YFSETQ. The CDR3 runs to 18 residues. V lost 2 bases and J lost 0; bases outside the gene matches: 7. CDR3 in amino acids: CASSFTSGVATNTGELFF. CDR3 in DNA: TGCGCCAGCAGCTTCACTAGCGGGGTAGCCACGAACACCGGGGAGCTGTTTTTT.

The chain uses TRBV5-4 and TRBJ1-4; 7 bases map to TRBD1. V trimming: 4 bases; J trimming: 4 bases; junction bases outside the gene matches: 7. Germline values: CDR1 SGHNT, CDR2 YYREEE (reference sequence). The length of the CDR3 is 15 residues. In DNA form, the CDR3 reads TGTGCCAGCAGCCCCCGGACAGGCAGTAATGAAAAACTGTTTTTT. Translating gives CASSPRTGSNEKLFF.

The V call is TRBV19, the J call TRBJ2-7, with D maybe TRBD1 (6 bases). The germline V gene encodes CDR1 LNHDA and CDR2 SQIVND (reference sequence). This CDR3 has 13 amino acids. Trimming left V 7 bases short and J 6 bases short, with 16 bases between. The DNA of the CDR3 is TGTGCCAGTATGTCGGCTGGGGGCCTCGAGCAGTACTTC. Translated: CASMSAGGLEQYF.